Listed below are T cell receptor beta chains from one sample, sequenced in a study of CD8 T cells in Susac syndrome. In TCRdb, the immunoSEQ multiplex PCR reads were re-called with MiXCR into one record per CDR3 protein. The table has around 190,000 distinct CDR3 sequences, approximately 93% seen once. The sample comprised CD4+ T cells from PBMCs. The receptors were sampled from a human donor in good health. Each CDR3 is given with its conserved first and last residue. The D gene is left open where the match is weak. The listing skips clone size in some rows; elsewhere it reads once, few, many or a size class.

TRBV7-3,-,TRBD1,TRBJ2-1,17,TGTGCCAGCAGCTTATACCCGGGACAGGGGCTCTACAATGAGCAGTTCTTC,CASSLYPGQGLYNEQFF
TRBV4-2,-,-,TRBJ1-1,16,TGTGCCAGCAGACGAGGATCAGGGGCTCGTGACACTGAAGCTTTCTTT,CASRRGSGARDTEAFF
TRBV7-8,-,-,TRBJ1-1,15,TGTGCCAGCAGCTTGGCGGGGACACGGAACACTGAAGCTTTCTTT,CASSLAGTRNTEAFF
TRBV27,-,TRBD1,TRBJ1-5,14,TGTGCCAGCAGAGGGGACAGGGTGAATCAGCCCCAGCATTTT,CASRGDRVNQPQHF
TRBV7-2,-,TRBD1,TRBJ2-1,16,TGTGCCAGCAGCTTACAACCCACAGGGGGCAAGAATGAGCAGTTCTTC,CASSLQPTGGKNEQFF
TRBV24-1,-,TRBD1,TRBJ2-1,17,TGTGCCACCAGTGACCCTGGACAGGGCGGTTCCTACAATGAGCAGTTCTTC,CATSDPGQGGSYNEQFF
TRBV18,-,-,TRBJ1-1,13,TGTGCCAGCCAAAAGGAGGAGAACACTGAAGCTTTCTTT,CASQKEENTEAFF
TRBV7-9,-,TRBD1,TRBJ1-2,17,TGTGCCAGCAGTTACCGGACAGGGGGCTCCGCTAACTATGGCTACACCTTC,CASSYRTGGSANYGYTF
TRBV4-3,once,-,TRBJ2-2,16,TGCGCCAGCAGCCAAGATCAAGGGGGGTTCACCGGGGAGCTGTTTTTT,CASSQDQGGFTGELFF
TRBV7-9,-,TRBD1,TRBJ2-1,14,TGTGCCAGCAGACCACAGGGGGCGAGCAATGAGCAGTTCTTC,CASRPQGASNEQFF
TRBV20-1,-,TRBD2,TRBJ2-7,15,TGCAGTGCTAGAGGCTCGCGGGGGTTTTCCTACGAGCAGTACTTC,CSARGSRGFSYEQYF
TRBV7-2,-,-,TRBJ2-3,14,TGTGCCAGCAGCTTGGGGTTTAGCACAGATACGCAGTATTTT,CASSLGFSTDTQYF
TRBV3-1,-,-,TRBJ2-3,14,TGTGCCAGCAGCCAGAGGGGACACACAGATACGCAGTATTTT,CASSQRGHTDTQYF
TRBV3-1,-,-,TRBJ2-2,15,TGTGCCAGCAGCCAAAGTCCGGGGAACGCCGGGGAGCTGTTTTTT,CASSQSPGNAGELFF